Listed here are 10 T cell receptor beta chains from one sample, sequenced in a study of blood T cell repertoires in COVID-19. Method: immunoSEQ multiplex PCR; TCRdb's copy keeps in-frame clones and lacks some. The profile covers under 400,000 clones, with almost 90% appearing a single time and less than 3.5% taken by the ten largest. The sequencing input was peripheral blood. Receptors originate from a woman aged 30 to 39 with COVID-19, enrolled during active disease.

The V and J genes are TRBV27 and TRBJ2-1; TRBD1 is a possible D gene (6 bases). In germline, CDR1 is MNHEY, CDR2 SMNVEV (reference sequence). The CDR3 extends over 17 amino acids. Trimming removed 3 bases from V and 5 bases from J, with 20 bases in between. The CDR3 DNA is TGTGCCAGCAGTTTTTCCCGGATTAGGACAGCGCACAATGAGCAGTTCTTC. Its translation is CASSFSRIRTAHNEQFF.

This chain uses TRBV11-2 with TRBJ2-3, with 8 bases fitting TRBD2. Germline V gene sequence: CDR1 SGHAT, CDR2 FQNNGV. V shed 2 bases and J 1 base; nucleotides not matched to a gene: 11. CDR3 length: 18 residues. The CDR3 DNA is TGTGCCAGCAGCTTAATCCGCGGGGGGAGAGAGGGCACAGATACGCAGTATTTT. It translates to CASSLIRGGREGTDTQYF.

CDR3 sequence reads: CASSLPRGSYNEQFF. The DNA for the CDR3 is TGTGCCAGCAGTTTGCCCAGGGGATCATACAATGAGCAGTTCTTC. The chain is built from TRBV28 and TRBJ2-1, with D possibly matching TRBD1 (6 bases). Germline V CDR1 and CDR2: MDHEN, SYDVKM. This CDR3 is built from 15 residues. V was cut by 3 bases and J by 4 bases, with 13 bases left in between.

CDR3 sequence (DNA): TGTGCCAGCAGCCCGCGGGACAGGACCTTCGCGGAGCAGTACTTC. It translates to CASSPRDRTFAEQYF. This chain joins TRBV11-2 and TRBJ2-7; 8 nucleotides agree with TRBD1. The V and J ends lost 5 bases and 7 bases, in that order; junction bases with no gene match: 13. The germline CDR1 and CDR2 sequences are SGHAT and FQNNGV. The CDR3 spans 15 residues.

V usage is TRBV4-1 and J usage is TRBJ2-1; 9 bases match TRBD2. The V gene end was trimmed by 1 base and the J gene end by 9 bases; junction bases not matched to a gene: 10. Germline lookup yields CDR1 MGHRA and CDR2 YSYEKL. The CDR3 extends over 16 amino acids. The CDR3 region is CASSQVSVAGEGEQFF. The CDR3 DNA sequence: TGCGCCAGCAGCCAAGTAAGCGTAGCGGGAGAAGGTGAGCAGTTCTTC.

The rearrangement joins TRBV19 to TRBJ2-5; 7 positions agree with TRBD1. The V segment lost 7 bases and the J segment 1 base; nucleotides outside the gene matches: 6. CDR1 LNHDA and CDR2 SQIVND come from the germline V gene (reference sequence). This CDR3 is built from 14 residues. CDR3 region: CASKIQGSQETQYF. The CDR3, as DNA: TGTGCCAGTAAAATACAGGGGAGCCAAGAGACCCAGTACTTC.

This chain joins TRBV11-1 and TRBJ2-1, with a weak D call TRBD2 (6 bases). The length of the CDR3 is 16 residues. The germline gives CDR1 SGHAT, CDR2 FQDESV (reference sequence). Trimming left V 0 bases short and J 1 base short, with 10 bases between. CDR3 in amino acids: CASSLAGEASYNEQFF. DNA of the CDR3: TGTGCCAGCAGCTTAGCGGGGGAGGCGTCCTACAATGAGCAGTTCTTC. The whole variable domain, filled in from reference TRBV11-1 and TRBJ2-1, reads EAEVAQSPRYKITEKSQAVAFWCDPISGHATLYWYRQILGQGPELLVQFQDESVVDDSQLPKDRFSAERLKGVDSTLKIQPAELGDSAMYLCASSLAGEASYNEQFFGPGTRLTVL.

In this sample, this clone turned up once. The DNA of the CDR3 is TGTGCCAGCGGGATAAATCGGGACAGCTATGGCTACACCTTC. Encoded protein: CASGINRDSYGYTF. This rearrangement joins TRBV2 to TRBJ1-2, with 7 bases fitting TRBD1. The CDR3 length is 14 residues. The junction had 10 bases not matched to a gene; V was cut back by 8 bases and J by 4 bases. Germline V lookup: CDR1 SNHLY, CDR2 FYNNEI.

The J gene is TRBJ2-2, the V gene TRBV2; TRBD2 aligns across 13 bases. The CDR3 consists of 14 residues. In germline, CDR1 is SNHLY, CDR2 FYNNEI. V lost 8 bases and J lost 5; bases outside the gene matches: 2. The CDR3, as DNA: TGTGCCAGCCAGGGACTAGCGGGAACCGGGGAGCTGTTTTTT. It yields the protein CASQGLAGTGELFF.

This clone was recorded only once. This CDR3 reads CASLDSTESQHF. The DNA of the CDR3 is TGTGCCAGCCTAGATAGTACCGAGTCCCAGCATTTT. This chain joins TRBV19 and TRBJ1-5; D remains unclear. V was pared by 9 bases and J by 11 bases, with 17 bases between. There are 12 residues in the CDR3. The V gene's germline CDR1 is LNHDA and CDR2 SQIVND (reference sequence).